The 14 T cell receptor beta chains below come from one sample, sequenced in a study of blood T cell repertoires in COVID-19. Here immunoSEQ multiplex PCR was the method, and the copy in TCRdb shows in-frame clones only, minus some. This sample has 150,000 to 200,000 clones, with approximately 88% found just once. The sample consisted of peripheral blood. Source of these receptors: a woman aged 60-75 years with acute or convalescent COVID-19.

The J gene is TRBJ2-2, the V gene TRBV9, with 9 nucleotides matching TRBD1. The CDR3 extends over 15 amino acids. CDR1 is SGDLS, CDR2 YYNGEE, per germline. The ends lost 4 bases at V and 6 bases at J; junction bases unmatched: 7. In DNA form, the CDR3 reads TGTGCCAGCAGCCTCCGGGACAGGGTACCCGGGGAGCTGTTTTTT. Its protein is CASSLRDRVPGELFF.

The chain couples TRBV27 to TRBJ1-6; D not resolved. CDR1 is MNHEY, CDR2 SMNVEV, per germline (reference sequence). V was cut by 5 bases and J by 7 bases, with 18 bases left in between. CDR3 length equals 16 residues. The CDR3 coding sequence is TGTGCCAGCAGTCCCCGGCCTATACTAGGGAATTCACCCCTCCACTTT. It translates to CASSPRPILGNSPLHF.

The chain carries TRBV19 and TRBJ1-2; no definite D call. V lost 3 bases, J lost 6 bases, and 14 bases lay in between. CDR1 is LNHDA, CDR2 SQIVND, per germline (reference sequence). The CDR3 contains 14 residues. The chain's CDR3 is CASSIPTDGDGYTF. The CDR3, as DNA: TGTGCCAGTAGTATCCCCACAGACGGTGATGGCTACACCTTC.

This clone was detected once. The chain recombines TRBV30 with TRBJ1-5; D unclear. V was pared by 7 bases and J by 2 bases, with 15 bases between. The CDR3 spans 14 residues. Germline assignment: CDR1 GTSNPN and CDR2 SVGIG (reference sequence). The CDR3 loop is CASQPGWCNQPQHF. CDR3 DNA sequence: TGTGCCTCTCAACCGGGGTGGTGCAATCAGCCCCAGCATTTT.

The chain combines TRBV4-3 with TRBJ2-3, with 10 bases lining up with TRBD2. Per germline, CDR1 LGHNA and CDR2 YSLEER. The trim removed 0 bases at V and 3 bases at J, leaving 3 bases unmatched. There are 16 residues in the CDR3. CDR3 sequence reads: CASSQEPSGGTDTQYF. The CDR3 DNA reads as TGCGCCAGCAGCCAAGAACCTAGCGGGGGAACAGATACGCAGTATTTT.

The V and J genes are TRBV6-4 and TRBJ1-4; 9 bases are a match to TRBD1. With V trimmed by 3 bases and J by 8 bases, 13 bases remained unmatched. The CDR3 has 17 residues. Germline CDR1 and CDR2: MRHNA and SNTAGT. CDR3 loop: CASSENYPGQGREKLFF. The CDR3 DNA sequence: TGTGCCAGCAGTGAAAATTACCCGGGACAGGGTCGAGAAAAACTGTTTTTT.

The CDR3 DNA reads TGTGCCAGCAGTGAACAGGGGGTTAACACTGAAGCTTTCTTT. This encodes CASSEQGVNTEAFF. This chain connects TRBV2 to TRBJ1-1; TRBD1 aligns across 7 bases. CDR3 length: 14 residues. V lost 2 bases to trimming and J lost 2 bases; unmatched junction nucleotides: 2. Germline V gives CDR1 SNHLY, CDR2 FYNNEI.

The chain has TRBV4-3 and TRBJ2-4; D is ambiguous. The V end lost 0 bases, the J end lost 0 bases, and 9 bases lay between the germline ends. CDR3 length equals 16 residues. Germline CDR1 is LGHNA and CDR2 is YSLEER. CDR3: CASSQDLLLAKNIQYF. Written as DNA, the CDR3 is TGCGCCAGCAGCCAAGACCTGTTACTAGCCAAAAACATTCAGTACTTC.

This rearrangement joins TRBV5-1 to TRBJ1-2, with 11 bases aligning to TRBD1. The CDR3 extends over 15 amino acids. Germline CDR1 SGHRS, CDR2 YFSETQ. Trimming took 3 bases from V and 4 from J; bases not matched to a gene: 5. CDR3 sequence: CASSYYGTGGYGYTF. CDR3 bases: TGCGCCAGCAGCTATTACGGGACAGGGGGCTATGGCTACACCTTC.

The chain employs TRBV7-8 and TRBJ2-1; D gene ambiguous. CDR1 and CDR2 (germline): SGHVS, FQNEAQ. Trimming removed 5 bases at V and 0 bases at J, with 11 bases between. The CDR3 spans 15 residues. The CDR3 DNA sequence: TGTGCCAGCAGCCGAGGCCCAGGCTCCTACAATGAGCAGTTCTTC. It specifies CASSRGPGSYNEQFF. The whole variable domain, filled in from reference TRBV7-8 and TRBJ2-1, reads GAGVSQSPRYKVAKRGQDVALRCDPISGHVSLFWYQQALGQGPEFLTYFQNEAQLDKSGLPSDRFFAERPEGSVSTLKIQRTQQEDSAVYLCASSRGPGSYNEQFFGPGTRLTVL.

The rearrangement joins TRBV5-1 to TRBJ1-2, with 7 bases that match TRBD1. Germline CDR1 SGHRS, CDR2 YFSETQ. This CDR3 is built from 15 residues. V trimming: 4 bases; J trimming: 6 bases; junction bases outside the gene matches: 12. The CDR3 here is CASSPEGGRTNGYTF. Here the CDR3 DNA reads TGCGCCAGCAGCCCCGAAGGGGGCCGTACAAATGGCTACACCTTC.

The V gene is TRBV14, the J gene TRBJ2-7; D possibly corresponds to TRBD1 (6 bases). V lost 0 bases and J lost 2, with 11 bases in between. The CDR3 consists of 15 residues. Germline V gene sequence: CDR1 SGHDN, CDR2 FVKESK. The chain's CDR3 is CASSQDGGQPYEQYF. The CDR3 DNA reads TGTGCCAGCAGCCAAGATGGTGGACAGCCCTACGAGCAGTACTTC. Full variable domain (remainder filled in from reference TRBV14 and TRBJ2-7): EAGVTQFPSHSVIEKGQTVTLRCDPISGHDNLYWYRRVMGKEIKFLLHFVKESKQDESGMPNNRFLAERTGGTYSTLKVQPAELEDSGVYFCASSQDGGQPYEQYFGPGTRLTVT.

The chain uses TRBV7-2 and TRBJ2-3; no clear D. CDR1 SGHTA and CDR2 FQGNSA come from the germline V gene. CDR3 length: 13 residues. V was pared by 1 base and J by 4 bases, with 6 bases between. CDR3 sequence (DNA): TGTGCCAGCAGCTTAGGCGCTGCAGATACGCAGTATTTT. It codes for CASSLGAADTQYF.

The CDR3 sequence is CASSRGQITREAFF. CDR3 sequence (DNA): TGTGCCAGCAGCCGAGGACAGATAACCCGGGAAGCTTTCTTT. The chain recombines TRBV3-1 (or the pseudogene TRBV3-2) with TRBJ1-1, with TRBD1 as a possible D gene (6 bases). This CDR3 has 14 residues. The germline V and J ends were trimmed by 4 bases and 8 bases, with 17 bases remaining between them. Germline V gene sequence: CDR1 LGHDT, CDR2 YNNKEL (reference sequence).